The 4 T cell receptor beta chains listed next were all sequenced from one sample in a study of blood T cell repertoires in COVID-19. The method was immunoSEQ multiplex PCR; TCRdb's version includes in-frame clones alone and lacks a portion of them. The sample has approximately 170,000 clones; approximately 85% are singletons. Sequences were obtained from peripheral blood. The receptors derive from a man older than 75 with COVID-19, enrolled during active disease.

The chain combines TRBV19 with TRBJ1-5; D might be TRBD1 (5 bases). This CDR3 has 12 residues. Per germline, CDR1 LNHDA and CDR2 SQIVND (reference sequence). V shed 5 bases and J shed 5 bases, with 7 bases lying between them. CDR3 region: CASSLGHQPQHF. The DNA for the CDR3 is TGTGCCAGTAGTCTGGGGCATCAGCCCCAGCATTTT. Full variable domain (remainder filled in from reference TRBV19 and TRBJ1-5): DGGITQSPKYLFRKEGQNVTLSCEQNLNHDAMYWYRQDPGQGLRLIYYSQIVNDFQKGDIAEGYSVSREKKESFPLTVTSAQKNPTAFYLCASSLGHQPQHFGDGTRLSIL.

V is TRBV2 and J is TRBJ2-2; 11 positions match TRBD1. This CDR3 comprises 16 residues. V trimming: 6 bases; J trimming: 1 base; junction bases outside the gene matches: 4. From germline, CDR1 is SNHLY and CDR2 FYNNEI. The CDR3 sequence: CASSADRGQNTGELFF. CDR3 DNA sequence: TGTGCCAGCAGCGCGGACAGGGGGCAGAACACCGGGGAGCTGTTTTTT.

The genes are TRBV7-2 and TRBJ2-3, with D possibly matching TRBD2 (6 bases). CDR3 size: 14 residues. Trimming removed 4 bases at V and 5 bases at J, with 13 bases between. The germline gives CDR1 SGHTA, CDR2 FQGNSA. CDR3 DNA: TGTGCCAGCAGCTCCGGAGGGGCTGGAGATACGCAGTATTTT. It encodes CASSSGGAGDTQYF.

The chain joins TRBV5-8 to TRBJ2-3, with TRBD1 matching over 7 bases. Germline trimming cut 3 bases from V and 3 bases from J; bases unmatched to any gene: 7. The germline CDR1 and CDR2 sequences are SGHTS and YDEGEE. This CDR3 spans 15 amino acids. The CDR3 region has the DNA TGTGCCAGCAGCTACCCGGGACAGATAACAGATACGCAGTATTTT. It translates to CASSYPGQITDTQYF.